Listed below are T cell receptor beta chains from one sample, sequenced in a study of cytomegalovirus exposure and HLA in healthy donors. The method was immunoSEQ multiplex PCR; TCRdb's version includes in-frame clones alone and lacks a portion of them. The sample lists about 200,000 clones, 82% occurring once. Sequencing was performed on PBMCs. These TCRs come from a boy younger than 10 in good health and CMV-seronegative. Both conserved end residues are part of each CDR3. D genes are given only for firm matches. Only some rows state a clone size, as once, few, many or a class for expanded clones.

D: -
V: TRBV10-3
size: -
J: TRBJ1-2
CDR3: CAISRRDLGLHGYTF
DNA: TGTGCCATCAGCCGGAGAGACCTAGGACTTCATGGCTACACCTTC

D: -
V: TRBV10-3
size: -
J: TRBJ1-6
CDR3: CAISESIPAGSPLHF
DNA: TGTGCCATCAGTGAGTCGATCCCCGCCGGTTCACCCCTCCACTTT

D: -
V: TRBV4-1
size: -
J: TRBJ1-2
CDR3: CASSQGTRFYGYTF
DNA: TGCGCCAGCAGCCAAGGGACTCGATTCTATGGCTACACCTTC

D: -
V: TRBV4-2
size: -
J: TRBJ2-2
CDR3: CASSQSLEISNTGELFF
DNA: TGTGCCAGCAGCCAATCACTAGAAATTTCGAACACCGGGGAGCTGTTTTTT

D: TRBD1
V: TRBV7-9
size: -
J: TRBJ1-1
CDR3: CASSQRGTGGWGTEAFF
DNA: TGTGCCAGCAGCCAACGCGGGACAGGGGGTTGGGGGACTGAAGCTTTCTTT

D: -
V: TRBV18
size: -
J: TRBJ1-1
CDR3: CASSPGATTEAFF
DNA: TGTGCCAGCTCACCAGGGGCGACGACTGAAGCTTTCTTT

D: TRBD1
V: TRBV7-3
size: -
J: TRBJ2-6
CDR3: CASSLPGTASGANVLTF
DNA: TGTGCCAGCAGCTTGCCCGGGACAGCCTCTGGGGCCAACGTCCTGACTTTC

D: -
V: TRBV20-1
size: -
J: TRBJ2-7
CDR3: CSAPRYYEQYF
DNA: TGCAGTGCCCCTCGTTACTACGAGCAGTACTTC

D: TRBD2
V: TRBV7-2
size: -
J: TRBJ2-5
CDR3: CASSSSGGPVETQYF
DNA: TGTGCCAGCAGCTCTAGCGGGGGGCCCGTAGAGACCCAGTACTTC

D: -
V: TRBV10-3
size: -
J: TRBJ2-7
CDR3: CAISAGTTYEQYF
DNA: TGTGCCATCAGTGCCGGGACAACTTACGAGCAGTACTTC

D: TRBD2
V: TRBV6-8
size: once
J: TRBJ2-5
CDR3: CASSYQTMGLAGQETQYF
DNA: TGTGCCAGCAGTTACCAAACGATGGGACTAGCGGGTCAAGAGACCCAGTACTTC

D: -
V: TRBV7-2
size: -
J: TRBJ1-5
CDR3: CASSFGGGGNQPQHF
DNA: TGTGCCAGCAGCTTTGGGGGAGGGGGCAATCAGCCCCAGCATTTT

D: -
V: TRBV28
size: -
J: TRBJ1-2
CDR3: CASSLWGAGYTF
DNA: TGTGCCAGCAGTTTGTGGGGAGCTGGCTACACCTTC

D: TRBD2
V: TRBV23-1
size: -
J: TRBJ2-5
CDR3: CASTDFEPGGLAETKETQYF
DNA: TGCGCCAGCACCGACTTCGAGCCCGGGGGACTAGCGGAAACTAAAGAGACCCAGTACTTC

D: -
V: TRBV6-5
size: -
J: TRBJ1-2
CDR3: CASRLRGTFYGYTF
DNA: TGTGCCAGCAGGCTCAGGGGAACCTTCTATGGCTACACCTTC

D: -
V: TRBV2
size: once
J: TRBJ2-7
CDR3: CATRGRQSSYEQYF
DNA: TGTGCCACCCGAGGGCGGCAGAGCTCCTACGAGCAGTACTTC

D: -
V: TRBV5-1
size: -
J: TRBJ2-3
CDR3: CASSLSGSTDTQYF
DNA: TGCGCCAGCAGCTTGTCAGGCAGCACAGATACGCAGTATTTT

D: -
V: TRBV7-6
size: -
J: TRBJ2-3
CDR3: CASSFWEGTDTQYF
DNA: TGTGCCAGCAGCTTTTGGGAGGGCACAGATACGCAGTATTTT

D: -
V: TRBV12-5
size: few
J: TRBJ2-1
CDR3: CASGSNSEQFF
DNA: TGTGCTAGTGGTTCCAACTCTGAGCAGTTCTTC

D: -
V: TRBV25-1
size: -
J: TRBJ1-3
CDR3: CASSEFRGSGNTIYF
DNA: TGTGCCAGCAGTGAATTTAGGGGATCTGGAAACACCATATATTTT

D: TRBD2
V: TRBV27
size: -
J: TRBJ2-1
CDR3: CAQRGLVDNEQFF
DNA: TGTGCCCAGCGGGGGTTAGTGGATAATGAGCAGTTCTTC

D: -
V: TRBV7-9
size: -
J: TRBJ1-1
CDR3: CASGRYQNTEAFF
DNA: TGTGCCAGCGGGCGCTATCAGAACACTGAAGCTTTCTTT

D: -
V: TRBV5-4
size: -
J: TRBJ2-5
CDR3: CASSLVPGWETQYF
DNA: TGTGCCAGCAGCTTGGTCCCAGGGTGGGAGACCCAGTACTTC

D: TRBD2
V: TRBV28
size: -
J: TRBJ2-4
CDR3: CASSFNRLAVKNIQYF
DNA: TGTGCCAGCAGTTTTAACCGACTAGCAGTCAAAAACATTCAGTACTTC

D: TRBD1
V: TRBV6-5
size: -
J: TRBJ1-1
CDR3: CASSPQGGYTEAFF
DNA: TGTGCCAGCAGTCCACAGGGGGGGTACACTGAAGCTTTCTTT

D: -
V: TRBV5-1
size: -
J: TRBJ2-1
CDR3: CASSAVPDNEQFF
DNA: TGCGCCAGCAGCGCTGTACCAGACAATGAGCAGTTCTTC

D: -
V: TRBV5-6
size: -
J: TRBJ2-7
CDR3: CASSLPQGYEQYF
DNA: TGTGCCAGCAGCTTGCCCCAGGGCTACGAGCAGTACTTC

D: -
V: TRBV30
size: -
J: TRBJ1-5
CDR3: CAWENSGGQPQHF
DNA: TGTGCCTGGGAAAACAGCGGGGGTCAGCCCCAGCATTTT

D: TRBD1
V: TRBV6-5
size: -
J: TRBJ2-7
CDR3: CASSLTGAHEQYF
DNA: TGTGCCAGCAGTCTTACAGGGGCCCACGAGCAGTACTTC

D: -
V: TRBV7-3
size: -
J: TRBJ2-2
CDR3: CASSLSRSGNTGELFF
DNA: TGTGCCAGCAGCTTAAGCAGGTCCGGGAACACCGGGGAGCTGTTTTTT

D: -
V: TRBV7-9
size: once
J: TRBJ2-2
CDR3: CASSLVERQRTGELFF
DNA: TGTGCCAGCAGCTTAGTAGAAAGACAGAGGACCGGGGAGCTGTTTTTT

D: TRBD2
V: TRBV5-1
size: -
J: TRBJ2-3
CDR3: CASSYYRTSGGRLTDTQYF
DNA: TGCGCCAGCAGCTATTACCGGACTAGCGGGGGCCGGCTAACAGATACGCAGTATTTT

D: TRBD1
V: TRBV2
size: -
J: TRBJ1-5
CDR3: CASSSWTGGQPQHF
DNA: TGTGCCAGCAGTTCCTGGACAGGAGGTCAGCCCCAGCATTTT

D: TRBD1
V: TRBV4-3
size: -
J: TRBJ1-5
CDR3: CASSQGTGGLQPQHF
DNA: TGCGCCAGCAGCCAAGGGACAGGGGGGTTGCAGCCCCAGCATTTT

D: -
V: TRBV19
size: -
J: TRBJ2-5
CDR3: CASSPPDWTTGTQYF
DNA: TGTGCCAGTAGTCCCCCAGACTGGACGACAGGGACCCAGTACTTC

D: -
V: TRBV10-3
size: -
J: TRBJ1-3
CDR3: CAISESSDTSDTIYF
DNA: TGTGCCATCAGTGAGTCGAGTGACACGTCGGACACCATATATTTT

D: TRBD2
V: TRBV6-5
size: -
J: TRBJ2-7
CDR3: CASSSRDYAGDEQYF
DNA: TGTGCCAGCAGTTCCCGGGACTACGCAGGCGACGAGCAGTACTTC

D: -
V: TRBV5-6
size: -
J: TRBJ1-2
CDR3: CASSYRVGANYGYTF
DNA: TGTGCCAGCAGCTACAGGGTTGGAGCTAACTATGGCTACACCTTC

D: TRBD1
V: TRBV4-2
size: -
J: TRBJ2-7
CDR3: CASSQVRTGDEQYF
DNA: TGTGCCAGCAGCCAAGTTAGGACAGGGGACGAGCAGTACTTC

D: -
V: TRBV9
size: -
J: TRBJ2-3
CDR3: CASSVAPEGTQYF
DNA: TGTGCCAGCAGCGTAGCACCAGAGGGTACGCAGTATTTT

D: -
V: TRBV5-4
size: -
J: TRBJ2-3
CDR3: CASSLAGEDTQYF
DNA: TGTGCCAGCAGCTTGGCCGGGGAAGATACGCAGTATTTT

D: TRBD1
V: TRBV5-4
size: -
J: TRBJ1-2
CDR3: CASSSRQGDYGYTF
DNA: TGTGCCAGCAGCAGTAGACAGGGAGACTATGGCTACACCTTC

D: -
V: TRBV5-1
size: -
J: TRBJ2-7
CDR3: CASSLDTRGEQYF
DNA: TGCGCCAGCAGCCTGGACACAAGGGGCGAGCAGTACTTC

D: -
V: TRBV9
size: -
J: TRBJ1-1
CDR3: CASSPLTRNTEAFF
DNA: TGTGCCAGCAGCCCCCTTACAAGGAACACTGAAGCTTTCTTT

D: -
V: TRBV7-8
size: -
J: TRBJ1-5
CDR3: CASSLVAVSNQPQHF
DNA: TGTGCCAGCAGCTTAGTGGCAGTAAGCAATCAGCCCCAGCATTTT

D: -
V: TRBV4-3
size: -
J: TRBJ2-1
CDR3: CASSHGLGGGSSSYNEQFF
DNA: TGCGCCAGCAGCCACGGTCTAGGTGGGGGGTCAAGCTCCTACAATGAGCAGTTCTTC